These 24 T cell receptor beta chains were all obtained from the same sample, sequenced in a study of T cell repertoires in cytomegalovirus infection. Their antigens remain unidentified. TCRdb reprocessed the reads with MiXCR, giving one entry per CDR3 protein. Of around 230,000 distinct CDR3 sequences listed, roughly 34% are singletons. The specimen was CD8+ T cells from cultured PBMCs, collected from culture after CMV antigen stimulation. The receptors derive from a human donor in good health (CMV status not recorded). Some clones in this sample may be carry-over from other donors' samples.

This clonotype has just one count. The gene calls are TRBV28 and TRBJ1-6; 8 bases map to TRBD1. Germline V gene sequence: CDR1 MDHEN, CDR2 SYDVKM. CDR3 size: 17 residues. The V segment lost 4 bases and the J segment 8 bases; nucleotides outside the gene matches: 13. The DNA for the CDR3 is TGTGCCAGCAGTTCCCCCGAGAGACAGGGGACGGATTCACCCCTCCACTTT. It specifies CASSSPERQGTDSPLHF.

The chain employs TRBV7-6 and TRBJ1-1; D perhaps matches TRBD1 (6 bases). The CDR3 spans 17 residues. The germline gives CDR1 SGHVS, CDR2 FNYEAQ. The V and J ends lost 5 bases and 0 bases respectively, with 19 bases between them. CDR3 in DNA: TGTGCCAGCAGCCCTGAACGGACAGAGGCTATGAACACTGAAGCTTTCTTT. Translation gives CASSPERTEAMNTEAFF.

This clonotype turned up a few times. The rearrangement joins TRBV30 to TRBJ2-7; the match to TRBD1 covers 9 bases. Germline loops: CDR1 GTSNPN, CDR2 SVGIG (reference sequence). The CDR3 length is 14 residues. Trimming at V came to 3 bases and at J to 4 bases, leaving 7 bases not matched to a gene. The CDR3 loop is CAWRPGTGMYEQYF. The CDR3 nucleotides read TGTGCCTGGAGGCCCGGGACAGGGATGTACGAGCAGTACTTC.

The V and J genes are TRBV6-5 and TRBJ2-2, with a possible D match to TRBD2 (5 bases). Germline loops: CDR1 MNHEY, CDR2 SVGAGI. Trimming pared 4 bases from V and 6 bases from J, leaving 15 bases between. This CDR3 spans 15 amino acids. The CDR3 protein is CASSSSGFWAGELFF. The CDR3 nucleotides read TGTGCCAGCAGTTCCTCGGGGTTTTGGGCCGGGGAGCTGTTTTTT.

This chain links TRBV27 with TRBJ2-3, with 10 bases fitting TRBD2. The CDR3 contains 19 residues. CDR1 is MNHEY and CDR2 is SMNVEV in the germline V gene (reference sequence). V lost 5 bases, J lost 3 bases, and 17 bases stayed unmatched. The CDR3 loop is CASSPYPPLAGVPTDTQYF. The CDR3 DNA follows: TGTGCCAGCAGTCCCTACCCCCCGCTAGCGGGAGTCCCTACAGATACGCAGTATTTT.

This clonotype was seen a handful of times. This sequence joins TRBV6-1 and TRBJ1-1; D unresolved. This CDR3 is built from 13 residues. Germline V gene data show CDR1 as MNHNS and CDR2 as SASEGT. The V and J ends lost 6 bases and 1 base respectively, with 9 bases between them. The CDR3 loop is CASRVPSNTEAFF. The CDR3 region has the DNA TGTGCCAGCAGGGTGCCTTCGAACACTGAAGCTTTCTTT.

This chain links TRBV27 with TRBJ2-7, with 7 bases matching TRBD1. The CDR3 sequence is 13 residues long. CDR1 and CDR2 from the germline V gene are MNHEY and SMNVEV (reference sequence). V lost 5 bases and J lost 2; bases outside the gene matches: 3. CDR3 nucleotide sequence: TGTGCCAGCAGTCAGGGACAGCCCTACGAGCAGTACTTC. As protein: CASSQGQPYEQYF.

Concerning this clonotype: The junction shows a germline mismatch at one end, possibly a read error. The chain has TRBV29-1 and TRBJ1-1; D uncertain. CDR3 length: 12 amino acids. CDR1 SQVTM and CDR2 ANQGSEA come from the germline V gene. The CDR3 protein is CSVEAGNTEAFF. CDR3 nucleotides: TGCAGCGTCGAAGCGGGGAACACTGAAGCTTTCTTT.

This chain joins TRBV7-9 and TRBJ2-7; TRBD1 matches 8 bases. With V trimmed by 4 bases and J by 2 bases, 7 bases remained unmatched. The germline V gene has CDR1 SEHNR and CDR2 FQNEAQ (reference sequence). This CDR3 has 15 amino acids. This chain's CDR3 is CASSSPGQVAYEQYF. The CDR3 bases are TGTGCCAGCAGCTCGCCGGGACAGGTGGCCTACGAGCAGTACTTC.

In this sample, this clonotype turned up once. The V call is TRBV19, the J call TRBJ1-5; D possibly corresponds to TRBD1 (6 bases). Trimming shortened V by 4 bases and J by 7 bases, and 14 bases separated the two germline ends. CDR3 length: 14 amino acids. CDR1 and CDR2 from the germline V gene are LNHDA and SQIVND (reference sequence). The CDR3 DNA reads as TGTGCCAGTAGTAGAACAGGGCCCGGGCAGCCCCAGCATTTT. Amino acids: CASSRTGPGQPQHF.

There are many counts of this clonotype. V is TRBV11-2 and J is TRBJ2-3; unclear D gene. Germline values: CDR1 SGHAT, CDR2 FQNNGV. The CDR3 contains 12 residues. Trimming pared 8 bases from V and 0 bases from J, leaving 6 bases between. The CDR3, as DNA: TGTGCCAGCGGGCGGAGCACAGATACGCAGTATTTT. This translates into CASGRSTDTQYF.

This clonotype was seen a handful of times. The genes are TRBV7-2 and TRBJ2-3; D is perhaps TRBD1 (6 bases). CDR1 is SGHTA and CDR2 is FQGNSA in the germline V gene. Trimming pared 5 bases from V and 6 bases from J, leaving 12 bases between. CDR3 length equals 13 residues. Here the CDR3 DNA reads TGTGCCAGCAGCCCAGGGACACCCGATACGCAGTATTTT. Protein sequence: CASSPGTPDTQYF.

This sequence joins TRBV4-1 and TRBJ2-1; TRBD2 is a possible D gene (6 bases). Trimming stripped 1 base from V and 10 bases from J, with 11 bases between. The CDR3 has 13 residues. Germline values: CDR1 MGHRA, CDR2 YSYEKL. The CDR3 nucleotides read TGCGCCAGCAGCCAAGTCAGTGCGGGGGAGCAGTTCTTC. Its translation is CASSQVSAGEQFF.

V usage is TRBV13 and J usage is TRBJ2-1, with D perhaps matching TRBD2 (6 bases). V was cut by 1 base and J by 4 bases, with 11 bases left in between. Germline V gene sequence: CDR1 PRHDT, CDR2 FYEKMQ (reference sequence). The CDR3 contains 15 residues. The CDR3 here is CASSLERREYNEQFF. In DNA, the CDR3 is TGTGCCAGCAGCTTAGAGCGGCGGGAATACAATGAGCAGTTCTTC.

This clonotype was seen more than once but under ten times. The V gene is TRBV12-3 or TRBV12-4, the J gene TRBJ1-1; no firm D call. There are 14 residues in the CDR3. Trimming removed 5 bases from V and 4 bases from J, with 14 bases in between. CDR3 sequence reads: CASSTLPAGTEAFF. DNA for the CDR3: TGTGCCAGCAGTACCCTTCCCGCCGGCACTGAAGCTTTCTTT.

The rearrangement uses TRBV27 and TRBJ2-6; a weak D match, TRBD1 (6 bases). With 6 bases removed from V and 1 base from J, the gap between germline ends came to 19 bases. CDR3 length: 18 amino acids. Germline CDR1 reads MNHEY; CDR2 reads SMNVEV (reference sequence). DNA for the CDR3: TGTGCCAGCAGCTCCCCGGGACACCAGGGGTCTGGGGCCAACGTCCTGACTTTC. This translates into CASSSPGHQGSGANVLTF.

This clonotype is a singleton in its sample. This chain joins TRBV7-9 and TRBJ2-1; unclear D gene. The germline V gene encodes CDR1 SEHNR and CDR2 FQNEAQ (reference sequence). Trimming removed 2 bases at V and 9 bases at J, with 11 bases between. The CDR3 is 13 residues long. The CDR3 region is CASSLTPSREQFF. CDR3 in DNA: TGTGCCAGCAGCTTAACCCCTTCGCGTGAGCAGTTCTTC.

The CDR3 loop is CSARVGSERYNEQFF. CDR3 DNA sequence: TGCAGTGCTAGAGTAGGTAGCGAGAGGTACAATGAGCAGTTCTTC. The chain is built from TRBV20-1 and TRBJ2-1; tentatively, D is TRBD2 (5 bases). The CDR3 runs to 15 residues. Germline CDR1 and CDR2: DFQATT and SNEGSKA (reference sequence). The ends were cut back, 1 base at V and 4 bases at J, with 14 bases in the middle.

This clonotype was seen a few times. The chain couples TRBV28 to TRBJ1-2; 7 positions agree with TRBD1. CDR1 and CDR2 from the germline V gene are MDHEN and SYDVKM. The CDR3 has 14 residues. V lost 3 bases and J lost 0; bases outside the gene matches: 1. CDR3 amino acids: CASSLTGTNYGYTF. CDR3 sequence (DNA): TGTGCCAGCAGTTTGACAGGGACTAACTATGGCTACACCTTC.

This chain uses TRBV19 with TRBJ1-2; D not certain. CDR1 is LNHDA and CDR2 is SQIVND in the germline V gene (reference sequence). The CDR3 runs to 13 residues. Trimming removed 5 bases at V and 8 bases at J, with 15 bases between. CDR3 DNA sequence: TGTGCCAGTAGTCCGAGGGAGCGTGAAGGCTACACCTTC. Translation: CASSPREREGYTF.

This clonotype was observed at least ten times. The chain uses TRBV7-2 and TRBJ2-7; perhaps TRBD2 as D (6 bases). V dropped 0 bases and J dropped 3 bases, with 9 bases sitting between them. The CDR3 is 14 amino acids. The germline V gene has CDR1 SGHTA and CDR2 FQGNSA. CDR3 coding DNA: TGTGCCAGCAGCTTAGCGCGGGGCGGCTACGAGCAGTACTTC. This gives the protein CASSLARGGYEQYF.

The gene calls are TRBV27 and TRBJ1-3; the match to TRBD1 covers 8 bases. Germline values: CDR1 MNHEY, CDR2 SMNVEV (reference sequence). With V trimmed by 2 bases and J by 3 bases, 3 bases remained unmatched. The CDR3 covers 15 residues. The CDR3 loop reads CASSLAGGVGNTIYF. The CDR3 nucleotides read TGTGCCAGCAGTTTAGCAGGGGGCGTTGGAAACACCATATATTTT.

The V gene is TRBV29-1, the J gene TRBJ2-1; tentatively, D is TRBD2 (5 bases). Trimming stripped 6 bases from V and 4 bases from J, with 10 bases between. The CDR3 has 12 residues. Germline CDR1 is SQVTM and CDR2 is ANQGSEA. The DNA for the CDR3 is TGCAGCGTCTGGAGGCAGTACAATGAGCAGTTCTTC. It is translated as CSVWRQYNEQFF.

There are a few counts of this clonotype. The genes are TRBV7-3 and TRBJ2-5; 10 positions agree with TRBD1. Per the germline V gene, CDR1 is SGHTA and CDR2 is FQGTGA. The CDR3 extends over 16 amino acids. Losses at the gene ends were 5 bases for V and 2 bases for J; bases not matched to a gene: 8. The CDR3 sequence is CASSPGQGGTQETQYF. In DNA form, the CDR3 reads TGTGCCAGCAGCCCCGGACAGGGGGGAACTCAAGAGACCCAGTACTTC.